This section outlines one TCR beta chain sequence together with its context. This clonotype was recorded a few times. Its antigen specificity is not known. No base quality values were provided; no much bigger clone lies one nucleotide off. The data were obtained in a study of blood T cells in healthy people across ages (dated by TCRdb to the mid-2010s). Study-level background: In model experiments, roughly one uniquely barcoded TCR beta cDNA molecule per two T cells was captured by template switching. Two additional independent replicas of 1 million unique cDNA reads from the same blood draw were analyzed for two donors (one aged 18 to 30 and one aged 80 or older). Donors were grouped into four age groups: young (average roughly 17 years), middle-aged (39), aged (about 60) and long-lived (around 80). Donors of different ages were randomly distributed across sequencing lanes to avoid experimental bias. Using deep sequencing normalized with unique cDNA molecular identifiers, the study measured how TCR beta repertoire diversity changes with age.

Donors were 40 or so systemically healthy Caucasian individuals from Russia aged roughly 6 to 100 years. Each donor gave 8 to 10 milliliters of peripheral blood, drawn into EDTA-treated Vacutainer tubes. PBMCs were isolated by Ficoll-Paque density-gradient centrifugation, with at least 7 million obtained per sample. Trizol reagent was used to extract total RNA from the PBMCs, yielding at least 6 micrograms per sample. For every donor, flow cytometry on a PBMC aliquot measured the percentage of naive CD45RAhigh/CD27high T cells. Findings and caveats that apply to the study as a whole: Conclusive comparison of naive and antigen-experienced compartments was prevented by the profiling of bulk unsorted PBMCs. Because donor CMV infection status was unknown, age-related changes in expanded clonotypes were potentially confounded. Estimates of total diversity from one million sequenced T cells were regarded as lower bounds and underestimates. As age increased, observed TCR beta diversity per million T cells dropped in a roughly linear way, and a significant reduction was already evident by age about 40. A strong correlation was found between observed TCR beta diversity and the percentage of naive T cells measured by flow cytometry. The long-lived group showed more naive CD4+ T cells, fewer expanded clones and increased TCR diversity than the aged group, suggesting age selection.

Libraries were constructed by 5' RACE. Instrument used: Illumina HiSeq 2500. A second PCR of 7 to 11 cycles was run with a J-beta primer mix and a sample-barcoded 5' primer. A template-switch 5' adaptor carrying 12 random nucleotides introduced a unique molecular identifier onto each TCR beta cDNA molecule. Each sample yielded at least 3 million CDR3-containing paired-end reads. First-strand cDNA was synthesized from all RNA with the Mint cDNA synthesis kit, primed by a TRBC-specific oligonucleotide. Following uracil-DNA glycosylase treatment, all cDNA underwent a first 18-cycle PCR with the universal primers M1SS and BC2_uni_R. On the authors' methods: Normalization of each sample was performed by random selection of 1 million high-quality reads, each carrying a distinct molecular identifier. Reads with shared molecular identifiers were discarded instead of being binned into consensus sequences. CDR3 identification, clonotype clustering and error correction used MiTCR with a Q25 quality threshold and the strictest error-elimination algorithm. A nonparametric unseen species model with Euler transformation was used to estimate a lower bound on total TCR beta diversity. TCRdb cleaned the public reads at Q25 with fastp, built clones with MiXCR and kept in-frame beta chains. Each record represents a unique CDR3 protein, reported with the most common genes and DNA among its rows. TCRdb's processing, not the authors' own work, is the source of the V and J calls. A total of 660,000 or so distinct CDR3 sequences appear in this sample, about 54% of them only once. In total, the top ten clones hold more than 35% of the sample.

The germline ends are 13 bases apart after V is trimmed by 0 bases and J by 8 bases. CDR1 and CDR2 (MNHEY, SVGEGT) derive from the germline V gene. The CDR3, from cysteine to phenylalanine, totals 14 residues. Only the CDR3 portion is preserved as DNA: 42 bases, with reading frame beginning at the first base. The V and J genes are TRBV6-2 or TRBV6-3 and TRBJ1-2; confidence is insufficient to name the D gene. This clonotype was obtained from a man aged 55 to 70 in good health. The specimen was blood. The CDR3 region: CASSYSFGLKGYTF. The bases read TGTGCCAGCAGTTACTCGTTCGGGCTTAAGGGCTACACCTTC.